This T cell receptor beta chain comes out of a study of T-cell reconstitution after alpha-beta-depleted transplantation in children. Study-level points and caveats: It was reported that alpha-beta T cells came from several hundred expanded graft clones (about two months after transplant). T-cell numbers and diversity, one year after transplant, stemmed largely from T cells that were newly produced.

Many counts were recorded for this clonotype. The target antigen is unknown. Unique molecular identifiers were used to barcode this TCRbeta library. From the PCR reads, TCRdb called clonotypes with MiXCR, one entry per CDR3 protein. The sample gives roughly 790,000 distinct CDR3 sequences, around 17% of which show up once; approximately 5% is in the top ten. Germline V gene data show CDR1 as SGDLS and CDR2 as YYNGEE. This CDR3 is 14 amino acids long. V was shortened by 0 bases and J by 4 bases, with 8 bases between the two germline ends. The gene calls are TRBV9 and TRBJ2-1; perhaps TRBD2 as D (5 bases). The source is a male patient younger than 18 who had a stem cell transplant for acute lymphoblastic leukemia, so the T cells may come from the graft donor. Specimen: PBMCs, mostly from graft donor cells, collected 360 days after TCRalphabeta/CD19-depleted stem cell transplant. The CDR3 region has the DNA TGTGCCAGCAGCGTAGTGAGGGTGTACAATGAGCAGTTCTTC. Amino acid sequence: CASSVVRVYNEQFF.